The T cell receptor (beta chain) under discussion was sequenced for a study of blood T cell repertoires in COVID-19. In the study overall: In each case, the material was cDNA or gDNA derived from T cells, B-cell-depleted T cells, or PBMCs.

In the original analysis: Estimation of nucleated cell counts relied on the amplification of reference gene primers. Using immunoSEQ multiplex PCR, the repertoire was profiled, and TCRdb retains in-frame clones only, with some absent. V and J calls and clone size are those listed in that table; D and trimming were worked out from the DNA. Here the sample spans 90,000 to 150,000 clones, approximately 85% being singletons. Germline CDR1 and CDR2: MNHNS and SASEGT. Deletions cut 2 bases from V and 0 bases from J, with 19 bases between. This CDR3 spans 18 amino acids. The TCR originated in a human donor in a cohort sampled during active COVID-19. The chain is built from TRBV6-1 and TRBJ1-1; perhaps TRBD1 as D (5 bases). The sample consisted of peripheral blood. CDR3 in amino acids: CASSEHPAGLIMNTEAFF. CDR3 DNA: TGTGCCAGCAGTGAACATCCGGCAGGGCTCATTATGAACACTGAAGCTTTCTTT.